A selection of T cell receptor beta chains follows, all from one sample in a study of blood T cell repertoires in COVID-19. Sequencing was performed with immunoSEQ multiplex PCR; in TCRdb, only in-frame clones are kept and a portion is missing. The table records about 23,000 clones, under 95% of them present only once. Sequencing was done on a sample of peripheral blood. The receptors stem from a woman between 50 and 59 years old with active COVID-19. Each CDR3 is given with its conserved first and last residue. Each record gives: V gene, J gene, D gene, CDR3 protein. A D gene is named only where the DNA matches it firmly.

TRBV7-2,TRBJ2-1,TRBD2,CASSLGERGDEQFF
TRBV24-1,TRBJ1-2,.,CATSGRGLEYGYTF
TRBV9,TRBJ1-4,TRBD1,CASSERPGQGFEKLFF
TRBV6-2/TRBV6-3,TRBJ2-5,TRBD2,CASSLRGLAGGPQTQYF
TRBV28,TRBJ2-1,TRBD2,CASSIPGGSYNEQFF
TRBV2,TRBJ1-4,TRBD1,CASSETGIVEKLFF
TRBV5-1,TRBJ1-2,.,CASSLVSGGHGYTF
TRBV5-5,TRBJ2-3,TRBD2,CASSITSGDTDTQYF
TRBV12-3/TRBV12-4,TRBJ1-5,.,CASSPLDQPQHF
TRBV18,TRBJ2-2,TRBD2,CASSPGRDTGELFF
TRBV6-5,TRBJ1-1,.,CASSYSGGIGTEAFF
TRBV6-1,TRBJ1-6,TRBD1,CASSEAWRQGGSFTHF
TRBV6-4,TRBJ2-1,TRBD2,CASSDSAAGRSSEQFF
TRBV18,TRBJ1-4,.,CASSPPGLTEKLFF
TRBV5-1,TRBJ2-2,.,CASGRDNGNTGELFF
TRBV28,TRBJ2-5,TRBD1,CASSPPGQGKQETQYF
TRBV7-8,TRBJ2-7,TRBD2,CASSLEALGLAGAAEQYF
TRBV6-2/TRBV6-3,TRBJ2-7,TRBD1,CASSSRDRGAYEQYF
TRBV5-4,TRBJ1-1,TRBD1,CASSWGTGGNTEAFF
TRBV15,TRBJ1-6,.,CATSARTENSPLHF
TRBV5-6,TRBJ1-4,TRBD1,CASREDRGRATNEKLFF
TRBV4-1,TRBJ2-3,TRBD2,CASSPIPGLADTQYF
TRBV11-3,TRBJ2-5,.,CASSSSGGETQYF
TRBV4-2,TRBJ2-3,TRBD2,CASSQDSGKFADTQYF
TRBV24-1,TRBJ2-1,.,CATSDSSGYNEQFF
TRBV9,TRBJ2-1,TRBD2,CASSVGLAGGDGRNEQFF
TRBV29-1,TRBJ2-5,.,CSVGPAPSAGQETQYF
TRBV7-9,TRBJ1-2,TRBD1,CASSLGTGADYGYTF
TRBV24-1,TRBJ1-5,TRBD1,CATSDGTGSQHF
TRBV5-1,TRBJ1-1,TRBD1,CASSVRDRATEAFF
TRBV19,TRBJ2-6,TRBD1,CASSPGQGFTGANVLTF
TRBV7-9,TRBJ2-2,TRBD1,CASSWGTGLNAGELFF
TRBV9,TRBJ2-1,.,CASSVGGGLADNEQFF
TRBV6-5,TRBJ2-1,.,CASSSRTSQIF
TRBV11-2,TRBJ2-1,TRBD2,CASSFGTRVGEQFF
TRBV19,TRBJ1-2,TRBD1,CASRLGTGGVYGYTF
TRBV10-3,TRBJ2-1,.,CAIRPGGQFQEQFF
TRBV14,TRBJ1-1,.,CASSPWTVTNTEAFF
TRBV5-4,TRBJ1-5,.,CASSLGGGPQHF
TRBV2,TRBJ1-6,TRBD1,CASKGTGNSPLHF
TRBV3-1/TRBV3-2,TRBJ2-7,.,CASSQARLVPSYEQYF
TRBV5-1,TRBJ2-5,TRBD1,CASSLRQGPETQYF
TRBV4-1,TRBJ2-5,TRBD2,CASSQEGGLAGGPVRETQYF